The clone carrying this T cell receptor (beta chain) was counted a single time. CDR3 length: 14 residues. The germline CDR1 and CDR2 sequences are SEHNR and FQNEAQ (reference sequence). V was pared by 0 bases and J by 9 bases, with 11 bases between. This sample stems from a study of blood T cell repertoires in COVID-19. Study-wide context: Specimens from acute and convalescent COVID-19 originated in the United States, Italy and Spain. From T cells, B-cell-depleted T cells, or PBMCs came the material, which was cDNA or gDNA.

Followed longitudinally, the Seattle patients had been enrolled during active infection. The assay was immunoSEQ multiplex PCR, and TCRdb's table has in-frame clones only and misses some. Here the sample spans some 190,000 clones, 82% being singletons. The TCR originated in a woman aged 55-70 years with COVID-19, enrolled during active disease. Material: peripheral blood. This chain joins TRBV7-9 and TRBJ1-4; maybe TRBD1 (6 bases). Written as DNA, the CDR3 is TGTGCCAGCAGCTTAGCCAACGGGGGGCAAAAACTGTTTTTT. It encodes CASSLANGGQKLFF.